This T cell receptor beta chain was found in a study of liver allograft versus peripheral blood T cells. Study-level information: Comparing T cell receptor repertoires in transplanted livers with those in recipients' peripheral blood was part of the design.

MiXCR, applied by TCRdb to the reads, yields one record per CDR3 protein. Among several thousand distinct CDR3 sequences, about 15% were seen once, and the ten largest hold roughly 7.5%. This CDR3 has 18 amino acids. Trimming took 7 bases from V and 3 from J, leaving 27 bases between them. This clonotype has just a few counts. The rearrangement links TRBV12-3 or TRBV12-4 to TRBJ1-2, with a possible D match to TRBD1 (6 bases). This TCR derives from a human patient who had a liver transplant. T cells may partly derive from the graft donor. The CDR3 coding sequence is TGTGCCAGCATGGGAGGGGGGGGCCTATCCTCCACTTACTATGGCTACACCTTC. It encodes CASMGGGGLSSTYYGYTF.